The 8 T cell receptor beta chains below all came from one sample that was sequenced in a study of T cells in Graves' hyperthyroidism and ophthalmopathy. Amplification targeted TCR beta CDR3 regions from RNA transcripts. Researchers ran a first-round RT-PCR on the TCR CDR3 using the HTBI primer set. TCRdb re-called the multiplex PCR reads with MiXCR, one entry per CDR3 protein. The sample lists approximately 720,000 distinct CDR3 sequences, about 19% occurring once. Input material: blood. These receptors were taken from a woman between 50 and 59 years old with Graves' hyperthyroidism that later progressed to Graves' ophthalmopathy.

V and J are TRBV15 and TRBJ1-1, with no clear D. The CDR3 sequence is 18 residues long. V dropped 0 bases and J dropped 1 base, with 18 bases sitting between them. Germline V lookup: CDR1 LNHNV, CDR2 YYDKDF (reference sequence). CDR3 DNA sequence: TGTGCCACCAGCAGAGATCGATTCTTGGGCAGGCCGAACACTGAAGCTTTCTTT. Amino acids: CATSRDRFLGRPNTEAFF.

This clonotype was seen repeatedly, ten times or more. This chain joins TRBV20-1 and TRBJ2-7; D tentatively fits TRBD1 or TRBD2 (5 bases each). CDR1 is DFQATT and CDR2 is SNEGSKA in the germline V gene (reference sequence). V dropped 5 bases and J dropped 4 bases, with 12 bases sitting between them. The CDR3 loop spans 12 amino acids. This CDR3 reads CSAPNEGYEQYF. In nucleotides, the CDR3 is TGCAGTGCTCCCAACGAGGGGTACGAGCAGTACTTC.

This clonotype was seen repeatedly, ten times or more. The chain uses TRBV29-1 and TRBJ2-3; 7 bases are a match to TRBD2. CDR1 SQVTM and CDR2 ANQGSEA come from the germline V gene. This CDR3 is built from 15 residues. Trimming removed 6 bases from V and 1 base from J; junction bases left unmatched: 10. The CDR3 region is CSVQPGGVGTDTQYF. DNA for the CDR3: TGCAGCGTCCAACCTGGGGGGGTTGGCACAGATACGCAGTATTTT.

This chain connects TRBV6-1 to TRBJ1-1, with D unclear. CDR1 MNHNS and CDR2 SASEGT come from the germline V gene. The CDR3 is 16 residues long. V lost 5 bases, J lost 0 bases, and 16 bases lay in between. CDR3 nucleotides: TGTGCCAGCAGTTCCACCGAGACACCCATGAACACTGAAGCTTTCTTT. Its translation is CASSSTETPMNTEAFF.

In this sample, this clonotype turned up many times. The rearrangement joins TRBV12-3 or TRBV12-4 to TRBJ1-6; no firm D call. The CDR3 is 16 amino acids. Trimming cost V 3 bases and J 5 bases, with 14 bases left between them. In nucleotides, the CDR3 is TGTGCCAGCAGTTTCGCATCTAGCAGTGATAATTCACCCCTCCACTTT. Encoded protein: CASSFASSSDNSPLHF.

This clonotype was detected a few times. The chain couples TRBV29-1 to TRBJ1-5, with D perhaps matching TRBD1 (5 bases). Trimming removed 4 bases at V and 5 bases at J, with 12 bases between. The CDR3 runs 13 residues. Germline CDR1 SQVTM, CDR2 ANQGSEA. This CDR3 is CSVGGGSHQPQHF. CDR3 DNA: TGCAGCGTTGGTGGGGGGTCCCATCAGCCCCAGCATTTT.

This clonotype was observed a few times. The chain links TRBV19 to TRBJ1-2; the D gene is possibly TRBD1 (6 bases). Germline V gives CDR1 LNHDA, CDR2 SQIVND (reference sequence). This CDR3 has 14 residues. V was trimmed by 4 bases and J by 7 bases, leaving 16 bases between them. The CDR3 coding sequence is TGTGCCAGTAGTACGCAAGGCGGACAGCCTGGCTACACCTTC. This sequence encodes CASSTQGGQPGYTF.

Only a few counts were recorded for this clonotype. The rearrangement uses TRBV6-1 and TRBJ1-1; TRBD1 matches at 11 bases. Germline values: CDR1 MNHNS, CDR2 SASEGT. This CDR3 comprises 17 residues. Germline trimming cut 5 bases from V and 3 bases from J; bases unmatched to any gene: 11. CDR3 in amino acids: CASSPGTGGTRDTEAFF. CDR3 sequence (DNA): TGTGCCAGCAGTCCCGGGACAGGGGGAACAAGGGACACTGAAGCTTTCTTT.